This T cell receptor (beta chain) emerged from a study of cytomegalovirus exposure and HLA in healthy donors. General study findings and limits: Cytomegalovirus status was reportedly diagnosed by the classifier with high specificity and sensitivity. Presence/absence analyses took donor sequencing depth as roughly uniform. The study flagged fewer than 200 TCR beta chains as cytomegalovirus-associated.

It was with 60 Vbeta and 13 Jbeta primers that the PCR ran. Original processing notes: Tens of millions of unique TCR beta chains, roughly 10 million shared, were counted in a later analysis. Profiling relied on immunoSEQ multiplex PCR, and the TCRdb table lists in-frame clones only, not all of them. V and J calls and clone size are given by that table; D and trimming were obtained from the DNA. The repertoire holds more than 80,000 clones, with less than 70% as singletons. In regard to this clone: As yet, its antigen is unknown.

V gave up 6 bases and J gave up 0 bases, with 10 bases separating them. Per germline, CDR1 SGHDT and CDR2 YYEEEE. The CDR3 is 14 amino acids. Sequencing was performed on PBMCs. This clonotype was obtained from a man in his fifties in good health and CMV-seronegative. The V gene is TRBV5-6, the J gene TRBJ2-1; D uncertain. CDR3 sequence: CASTWPNSYNEQFF. CDR3 bases: TGTGCCAGCACCTGGCCCAACTCCTACAATGAGCAGTTCTTC.